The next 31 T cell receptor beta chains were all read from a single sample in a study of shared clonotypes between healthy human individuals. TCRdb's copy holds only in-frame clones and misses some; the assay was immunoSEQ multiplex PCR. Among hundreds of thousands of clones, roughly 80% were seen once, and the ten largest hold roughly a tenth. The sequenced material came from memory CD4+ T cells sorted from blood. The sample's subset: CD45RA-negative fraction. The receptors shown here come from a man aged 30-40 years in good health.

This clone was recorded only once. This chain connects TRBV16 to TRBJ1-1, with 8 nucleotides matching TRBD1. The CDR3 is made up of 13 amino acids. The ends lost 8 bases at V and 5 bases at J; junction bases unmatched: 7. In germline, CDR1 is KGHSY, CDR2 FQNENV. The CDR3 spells CASGPDRETEAFF. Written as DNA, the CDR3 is TGTGCCAGCGGTCCGGACAGGGAAACTGAAGCTTTCTTT.

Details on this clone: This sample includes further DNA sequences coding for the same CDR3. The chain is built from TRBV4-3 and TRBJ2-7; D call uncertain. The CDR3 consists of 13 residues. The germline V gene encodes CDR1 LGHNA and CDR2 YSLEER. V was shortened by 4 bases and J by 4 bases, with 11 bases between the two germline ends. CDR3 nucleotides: TGCGCCAGCAGCCCGGGTCTCTCATACGAGCAGTACTTC. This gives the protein CASSPGLSYEQYF.

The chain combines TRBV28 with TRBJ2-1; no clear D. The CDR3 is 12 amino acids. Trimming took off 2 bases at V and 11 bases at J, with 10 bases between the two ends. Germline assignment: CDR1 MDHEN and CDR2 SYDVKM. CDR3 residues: CASSLLPMKQFF. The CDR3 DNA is TGTGCCAGCAGTTTACTCCCCATGAAGCAGTTCTTC. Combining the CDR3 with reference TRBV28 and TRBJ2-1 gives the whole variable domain DVKVTQSSRYLVKRTGEKVFLECVQDMDHENMFWYRQDPGLGLRLIYFSYDVKMKEKGDIPEGYSVSREKKERFSLILESASTNQTSMYLCASSLLPMKQFFGPGTRLTVL.

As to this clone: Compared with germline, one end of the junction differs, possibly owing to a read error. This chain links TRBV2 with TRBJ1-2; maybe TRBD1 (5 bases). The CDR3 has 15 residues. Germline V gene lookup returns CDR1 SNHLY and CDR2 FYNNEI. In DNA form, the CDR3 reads TGTACCAGCAGTGCACCCCACAGGTTGGGGTATGGCTACACCTTC. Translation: CTSSAPHRLGYGYTF.

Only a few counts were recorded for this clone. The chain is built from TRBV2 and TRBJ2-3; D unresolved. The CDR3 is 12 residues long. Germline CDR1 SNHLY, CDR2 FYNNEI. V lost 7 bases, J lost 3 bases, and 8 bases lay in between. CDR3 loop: CASTAVTDTQYF. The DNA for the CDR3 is TGTGCCAGCACGGCGGTAACAGATACGCAGTATTTT.

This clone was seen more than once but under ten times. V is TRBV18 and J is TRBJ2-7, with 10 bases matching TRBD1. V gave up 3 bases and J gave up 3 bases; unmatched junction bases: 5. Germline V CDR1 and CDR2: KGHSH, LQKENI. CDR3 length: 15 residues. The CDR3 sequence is CASSPGQGTFYEQYF. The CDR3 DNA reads TGTGCCAGCTCACCGGGACAGGGGACTTTCTACGAGCAGTACTTC.

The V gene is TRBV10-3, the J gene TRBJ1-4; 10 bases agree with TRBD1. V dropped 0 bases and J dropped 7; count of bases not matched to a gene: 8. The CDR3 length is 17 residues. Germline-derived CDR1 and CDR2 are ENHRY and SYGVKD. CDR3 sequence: CAISESRLTGGTEKLFF. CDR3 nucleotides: TGTGCCATCAGTGAGTCGAGGTTGACAGGGGGCACTGAAAAACTGTTTTTT.

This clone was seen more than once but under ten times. The CDR3, as DNA: TGCGCCAGCAGCCAAGAGGGACTAGCGGGAGCCGAGCAGTACTTC. This codes for CASSQEGLAGAEQYF. The gene calls are TRBV4-1 and TRBJ2-7, with 14 positions matching TRBD2. Trimming cost V 0 bases and J 6 bases; bases outside gene matches: 1. Germline assignment: CDR1 MGHRA and CDR2 YSYEKL. The length of the CDR3 is 15 residues.

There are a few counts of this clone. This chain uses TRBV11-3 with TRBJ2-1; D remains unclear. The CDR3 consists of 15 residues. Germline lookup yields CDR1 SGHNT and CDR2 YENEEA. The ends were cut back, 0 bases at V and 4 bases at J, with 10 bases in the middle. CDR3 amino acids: CASSLDPKGYNEQFF. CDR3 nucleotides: TGTGCCAGCAGCTTAGATCCTAAGGGATACAATGAGCAGTTCTTC.

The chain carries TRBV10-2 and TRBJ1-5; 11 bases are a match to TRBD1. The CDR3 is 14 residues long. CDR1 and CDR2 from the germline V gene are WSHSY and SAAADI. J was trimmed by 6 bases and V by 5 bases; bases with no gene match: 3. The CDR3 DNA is TGCGCCAGCAGTTGGACAGGGGGCATTCAGCCCCAGCATTTT. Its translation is CASSWTGGIQPQHF.

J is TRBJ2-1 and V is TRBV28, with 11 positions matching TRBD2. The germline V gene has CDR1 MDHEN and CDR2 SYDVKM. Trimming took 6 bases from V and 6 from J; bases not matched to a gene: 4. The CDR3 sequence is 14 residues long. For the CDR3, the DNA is TGTGCCAGCAGCCATAGCGGGAGGGGCAATGAGCAGTTCTTC. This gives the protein CASSHSGRGNEQFF. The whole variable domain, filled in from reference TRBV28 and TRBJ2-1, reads DVKVTQSSRYLVKRTGEKVFLECVQDMDHENMFWYRQDPGLGLRLIYFSYDVKMKEKGDIPEGYSVSREKKERFSLILESASTNQTSMYLCASSHSGRGNEQFFGPGTRLTVL.

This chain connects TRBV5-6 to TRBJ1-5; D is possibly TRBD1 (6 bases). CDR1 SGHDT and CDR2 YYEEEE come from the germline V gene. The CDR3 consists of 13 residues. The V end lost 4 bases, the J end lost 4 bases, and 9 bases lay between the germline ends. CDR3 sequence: CASSKDRNQPQHF. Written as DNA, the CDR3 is TGTGCCAGCAGCAAGGACAGAAATCAGCCCCAGCATTTT.

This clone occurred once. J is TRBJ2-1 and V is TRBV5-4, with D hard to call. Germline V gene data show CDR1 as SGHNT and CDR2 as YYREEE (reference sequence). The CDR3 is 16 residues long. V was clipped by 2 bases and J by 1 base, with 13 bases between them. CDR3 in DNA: TGTGCCAGCAGCTTCCCCAAGGGAAGTTCCTACAATGAGCAGTTCTTC. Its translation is CASSFPKGSSYNEQFF.

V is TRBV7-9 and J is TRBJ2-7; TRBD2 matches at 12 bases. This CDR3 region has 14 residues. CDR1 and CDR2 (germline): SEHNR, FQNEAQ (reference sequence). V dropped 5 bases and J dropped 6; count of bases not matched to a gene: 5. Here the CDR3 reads CASSATSGSSEQYF. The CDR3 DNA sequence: TGTGCCAGCAGCGCGACTAGCGGGAGCTCCGAGCAGTACTTC.

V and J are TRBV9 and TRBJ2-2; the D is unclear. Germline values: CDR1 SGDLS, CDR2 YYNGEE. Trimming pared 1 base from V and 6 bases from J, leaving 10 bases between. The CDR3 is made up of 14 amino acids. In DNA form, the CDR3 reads TGTGCCAGCAGCGTAATTGGGGAATCCGGGGAGCTGTTTTTT. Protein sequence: CASSVIGESGELFF.

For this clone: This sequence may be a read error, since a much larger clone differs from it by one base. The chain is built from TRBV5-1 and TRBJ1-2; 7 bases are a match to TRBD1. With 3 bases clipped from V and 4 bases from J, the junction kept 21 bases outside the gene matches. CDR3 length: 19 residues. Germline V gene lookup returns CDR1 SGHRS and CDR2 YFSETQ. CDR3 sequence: CASSSRGLEYGQAPYGYTF. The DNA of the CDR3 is TGCGCCAGCAGCTCGAGGGGTTTGGAATACGGACAGGCGCCCTATGGCTACACCTTC.

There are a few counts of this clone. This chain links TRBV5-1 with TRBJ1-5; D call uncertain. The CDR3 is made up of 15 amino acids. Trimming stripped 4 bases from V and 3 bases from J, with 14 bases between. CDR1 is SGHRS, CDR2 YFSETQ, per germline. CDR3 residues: CASSPAGPSNQPQHF. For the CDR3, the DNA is TGCGCCAGCAGCCCTGCAGGACCCTCCAATCAGCCCCAGCATTTT.

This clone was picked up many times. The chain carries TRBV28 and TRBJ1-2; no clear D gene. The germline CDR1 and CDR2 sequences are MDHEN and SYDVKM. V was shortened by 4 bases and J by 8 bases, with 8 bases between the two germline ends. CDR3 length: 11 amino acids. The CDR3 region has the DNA TGTGCCAGCAGTTCCCGGTGGGGCTACACCTTC. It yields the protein CASSSRWGYTF.

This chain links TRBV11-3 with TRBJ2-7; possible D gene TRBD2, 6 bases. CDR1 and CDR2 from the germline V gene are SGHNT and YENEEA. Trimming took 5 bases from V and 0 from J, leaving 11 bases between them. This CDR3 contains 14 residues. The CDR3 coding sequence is TGTGCCAGCAGCCCCAGCGGGTACTCCTACGAGCAGTACTTC. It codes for CASSPSGYSYEQYF.

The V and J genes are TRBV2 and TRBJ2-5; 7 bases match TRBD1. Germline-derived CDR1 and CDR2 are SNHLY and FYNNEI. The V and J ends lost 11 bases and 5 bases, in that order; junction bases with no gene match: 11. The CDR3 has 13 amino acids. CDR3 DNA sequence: TGTGCCGGGGCGACAGGGCGGCAGGAGACCCAGTACTTC. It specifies CAGATGRQETQYF.

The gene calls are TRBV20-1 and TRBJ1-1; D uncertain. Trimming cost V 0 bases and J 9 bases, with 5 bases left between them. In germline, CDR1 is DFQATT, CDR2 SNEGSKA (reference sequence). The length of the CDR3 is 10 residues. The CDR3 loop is CSARDDKAFF. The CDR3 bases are TGCAGTGCTAGAGATGATAAAGCTTTCTTT.

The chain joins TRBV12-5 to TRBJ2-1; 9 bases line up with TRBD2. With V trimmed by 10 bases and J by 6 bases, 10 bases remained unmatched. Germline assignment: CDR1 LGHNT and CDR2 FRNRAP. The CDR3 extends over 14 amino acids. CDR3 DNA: TGTGCTAATGGATATGGCGGGAGGGTCAATGAGCAGTTCTTC. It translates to CANGYGGRVNEQFF.

The CDR3 sequence is CASSLGWGDNEQFF. Written as DNA, the CDR3 is TGTGCCAGCAGCTTAGGTTGGGGCGACAATGAGCAGTTCTTC. V is TRBV11-2 and J is TRBJ2-1; D is possibly TRBD1 (5 bases). This CDR3 has 14 amino acids. Trimming took off 1 base at V and 5 bases at J, with 9 bases between the two ends. Germline-derived CDR1 and CDR2 are SGHAT and FQNNGV. Full variable domain (remainder filled in from reference TRBV11-2 and TRBJ2-1): EAGVAQSPRYKIIEKRQSVAFWCNPISGHATLYWYQQILGQGPKLLIQFQNNGVVDDSQLPKDRFSAERLKGVDSTLKIQPAKLEDSAVYLCASSLGWGDNEQFFGPGTRLTVL.

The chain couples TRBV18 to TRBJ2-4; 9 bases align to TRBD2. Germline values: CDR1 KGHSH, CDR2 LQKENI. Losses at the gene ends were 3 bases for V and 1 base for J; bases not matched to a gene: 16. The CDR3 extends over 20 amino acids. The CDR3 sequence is CASSPIHSGRLAAAKNIQYF. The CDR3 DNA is TGTGCCAGCTCACCTATCCATAGCGGGAGATTGGCGGCGGCCAAAAACATTCAGTACTTC.

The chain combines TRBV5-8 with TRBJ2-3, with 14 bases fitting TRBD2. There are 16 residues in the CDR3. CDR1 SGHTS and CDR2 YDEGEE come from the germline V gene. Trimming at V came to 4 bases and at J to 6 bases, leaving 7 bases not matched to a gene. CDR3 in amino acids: CASSPGTSGSSDTQYF. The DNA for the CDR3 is TGTGCCAGCAGCCCGGGGACTAGCGGGAGTTCTGATACGCAGTATTTT. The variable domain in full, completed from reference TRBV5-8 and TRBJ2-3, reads EAGVTQSPTHLIKTRGQQATLRCSPISGHTSVYWYQQALGLGLQFLLWYDEGEERNRGNFPPRFSGRQFPNYSSELNVNALELEDSALYLCASSPGTSGSSDTQYFGPGTRLTVL.

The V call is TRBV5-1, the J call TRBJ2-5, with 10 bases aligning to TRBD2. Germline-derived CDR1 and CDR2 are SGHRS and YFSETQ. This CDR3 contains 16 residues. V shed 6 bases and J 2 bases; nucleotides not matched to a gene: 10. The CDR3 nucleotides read TGCGCCAGCACACTAGCGGGACCCAACTTACAAGAGACCCAGTACTTC. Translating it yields CASTLAGPNLQETQYF.

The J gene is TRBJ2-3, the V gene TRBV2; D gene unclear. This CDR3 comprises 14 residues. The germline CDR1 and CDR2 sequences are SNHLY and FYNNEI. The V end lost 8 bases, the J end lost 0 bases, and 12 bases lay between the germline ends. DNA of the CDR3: TGTGCCAGCCTCTACGACATAAGCACAGATACGCAGTATTTT. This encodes CASLYDISTDTQYF.

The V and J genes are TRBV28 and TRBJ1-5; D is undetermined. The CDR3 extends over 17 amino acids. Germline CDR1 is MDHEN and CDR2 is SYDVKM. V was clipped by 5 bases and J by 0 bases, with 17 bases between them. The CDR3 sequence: CASSLESLTYSNQPQHF. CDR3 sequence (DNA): TGTGCCAGCAGTCTCGAGAGCTTGACCTATAGCAATCAGCCCCAGCATTTT.

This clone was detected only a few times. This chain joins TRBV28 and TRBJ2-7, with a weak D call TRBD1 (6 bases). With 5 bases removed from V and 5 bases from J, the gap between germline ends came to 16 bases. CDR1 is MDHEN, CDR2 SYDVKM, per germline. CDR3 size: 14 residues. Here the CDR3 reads CASSKSGTTNEQYF. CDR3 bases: TGTGCCAGCAGTAAATCCGGGACAACCAACGAGCAGTACTTC.

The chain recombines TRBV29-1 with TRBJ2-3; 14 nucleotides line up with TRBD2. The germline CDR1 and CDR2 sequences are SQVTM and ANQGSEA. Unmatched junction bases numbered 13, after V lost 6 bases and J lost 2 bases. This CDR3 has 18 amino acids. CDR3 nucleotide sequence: TGCAGCGTCGACGGACTAGCGGGAGGCCAAGATCACACAGATACGCAGTATTTT. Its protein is CSVDGLAGGQDHTDTQYF.

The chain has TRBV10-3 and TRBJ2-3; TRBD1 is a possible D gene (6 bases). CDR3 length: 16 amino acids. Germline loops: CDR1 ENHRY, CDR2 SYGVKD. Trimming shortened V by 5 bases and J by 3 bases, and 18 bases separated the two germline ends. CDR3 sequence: CAISRRGAQGTDTQYF. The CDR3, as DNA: TGTGCCATCAGTAGAAGGGGCGCCCAGGGGACAGATACGCAGTATTTT.